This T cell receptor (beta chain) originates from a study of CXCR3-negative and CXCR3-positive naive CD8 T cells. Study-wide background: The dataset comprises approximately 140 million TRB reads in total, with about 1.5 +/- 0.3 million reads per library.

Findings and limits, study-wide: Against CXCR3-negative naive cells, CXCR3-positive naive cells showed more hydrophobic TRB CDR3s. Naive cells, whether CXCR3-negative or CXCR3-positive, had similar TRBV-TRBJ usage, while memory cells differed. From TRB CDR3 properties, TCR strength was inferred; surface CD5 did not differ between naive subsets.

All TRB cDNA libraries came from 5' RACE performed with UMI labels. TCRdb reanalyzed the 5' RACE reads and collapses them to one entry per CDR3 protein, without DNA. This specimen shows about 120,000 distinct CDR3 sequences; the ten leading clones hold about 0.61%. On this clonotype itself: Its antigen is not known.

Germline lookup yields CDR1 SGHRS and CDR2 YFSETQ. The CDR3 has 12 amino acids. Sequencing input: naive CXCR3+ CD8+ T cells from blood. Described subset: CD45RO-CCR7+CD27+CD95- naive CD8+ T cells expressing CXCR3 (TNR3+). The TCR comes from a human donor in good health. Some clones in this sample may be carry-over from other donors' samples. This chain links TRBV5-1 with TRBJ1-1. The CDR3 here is CASSSLGTEAFF.